This is a list of T cell receptor beta chains from one sample in a study of CD8 T cells in Susac syndrome. MiXCR, run by TCRdb on the immunoSEQ multiplex PCR reads, gives a single entry per CDR3 protein. The sample shows 180,000 or so distinct CDR3 sequences, 90% to 95% of them seen only once. The sample taken for sequencing was CD4+ T cells from PBMCs. Receptor source: a human donor with multiple sclerosis. Each CDR3 is given with its conserved first and last residue. D genes are given only for firm matches. The listing skips clone size in some rows; elsewhere it reads once, few, many or a size class.

d_gene: NA
j_gene: TRBJ1-5
abundance: NA
v_gene: TRBV2
CDR3nt: TGTGCCAGCAGTGTTGAGGGCGGCCAGCCCCAGCATTTT
CDR3aa: CASSVEGGQPQHF

d_gene: NA
j_gene: TRBJ1-4
abundance: NA
v_gene: TRBV29-1
CDR3nt: TGCAGCGTCACCGGGCCTCCTTATGAAAAACTGTTTTTT
CDR3aa: CSVTGPPYEKLFF

d_gene: NA
j_gene: TRBJ2-3
abundance: NA
v_gene: TRBV18
CDR3nt: TGTGCCAGCTCACCAGTTAACGCAGATACGCAGTATTTT
CDR3aa: CASSPVNADTQYF

d_gene: TRBD1
j_gene: TRBJ1-1
abundance: NA
v_gene: TRBV12-3/TRBV12-4
CDR3nt: TGTGCCAGCAGTTTAGAAGTATTGAGGACAGGGGCTTTCTTT
CDR3aa: CASSLEVLRTGAFF

d_gene: TRBD2
j_gene: TRBJ2-5
abundance: NA
v_gene: TRBV3-1
CDR3nt: TGTGCCAGCAGCCAAGTACGACTAGCATCTGAGACCCAGTACTTC
CDR3aa: CASSQVRLASETQYF

d_gene: NA
j_gene: TRBJ2-2
abundance: NA
v_gene: TRBV29-1
CDR3nt: TGCAGCGCGGATACAGAGACCGGGGAGCTGTTTTTT
CDR3aa: CSADTETGELFF

d_gene: NA
j_gene: TRBJ1-4
abundance: once
v_gene: TRBV30
CDR3nt: TGTGCCTGGAGCCGAGGACAGTCTAGGGAAAAACTGTTTTTT
CDR3aa: CAWSRGQSREKLFF

d_gene: NA
j_gene: TRBJ2-1
abundance: NA
v_gene: TRBV5-6
CDR3nt: TGTGCCAGCAGCTTCCGGGACCCCGAGCAGTTCTTC
CDR3aa: CASSFRDPEQFF

d_gene: TRBD2
j_gene: TRBJ2-3
abundance: NA
v_gene: TRBV29-1
CDR3nt: TGCAGCGTTGGTGATAGCGGGGGGGCCATGGCGCAGTATTTT
CDR3aa: CSVGDSGGAMAQYF

d_gene: NA
j_gene: TRBJ2-5
abundance: NA
v_gene: TRBV6-2/TRBV6-3
CDR3nt: TGTGCCAGCAGCCACCCCTTAGAGCCCCAGTACTTC
CDR3aa: CASSHPLEPQYF

d_gene: NA
j_gene: TRBJ1-2
abundance: NA
v_gene: TRBV7-9
CDR3nt: TGTGCCATCACGACCTGGGAACATGGCTACACCTTC
CDR3aa: CAITTWEHGYTF

d_gene: NA
j_gene: TRBJ1-1
abundance: NA
v_gene: TRBV12-3/TRBV12-4
CDR3nt: TGTGCCAGCAGTCCTTCATGGAACACTGAAGCTTTCTTT
CDR3aa: CASSPSWNTEAFF

d_gene: NA
j_gene: TRBJ2-2
abundance: NA
v_gene: TRBV25-1
CDR3nt: TGTGCCAGCAGTGACACACCTCAGAGCGGGGAGCTGTTTTTT
CDR3aa: CASSDTPQSGELFF

d_gene: NA
j_gene: TRBJ2-2
abundance: NA
v_gene: TRBV3-1
CDR3nt: TGTGCCAGCAGCTCCCGGTCCTATAACACCGGGGAGCTGTTTTTT
CDR3aa: CASSSRSYNTGELFF

d_gene: TRBD2
j_gene: TRBJ2-1
abundance: NA
v_gene: TRBV29-1
CDR3nt: TGCAGCGTCGGTTCCGCGGGAGGCCTTGAGCAGTTCTTC
CDR3aa: CSVGSAGGLEQFF